This passage covers 27 T cell receptor beta chains from one sample sequenced in a study of blood T cells in healthy people across ages. A sample-barcoded 5' primer and a J-beta primer mix were used in a second PCR of about 7 to 12 cycles. TCRdb processed the 5' RACE reads anew with MiXCR; each CDR3 protein has one entry. This table has 800,000 to 1,300,000 distinct CDR3 sequences, around 27% appearing once. These data are also associated with another study on T cells of mothers and their children.

Sequencing was performed on blood. The receptors derive from a girl aged 2-15 years in good health.

CDR3 loop: CASSQPGTSGEAFF. The CDR3 coding sequence is TGTGCCAGCAGCCAACCCGGGACCTCCGGCGAAGCTTTCTTT. V and J are TRBV7-2 and TRBJ1-1, with D perhaps TRBD1 (5 bases). The CDR3 is made up of 14 amino acids. The V gene lost 5 bases and the J gene lost 8 bases, with 18 bases spanning the gap. In germline, CDR1 is SGHTA, CDR2 FQGNSA.

This clonotype was seen only a few times. The chain is built from TRBV19 and TRBJ1-1; D call uncertain. Trimming removed 3 bases at V and 3 bases at J, with 8 bases between. Germline V lookup: CDR1 LNHDA, CDR2 SQIVND (reference sequence). CDR3 size: 13 residues. This CDR3 is CASSIALDTEAFF. DNA of the CDR3: TGTGCCAGTAGTATTGCTCTGGACACTGAAGCTTTCTTT.

V gene TRBV6-6 combines with J gene TRBJ2-2; D is unclear. Germline loops: CDR1 MNHNY, CDR2 SVGAGI (reference sequence). This CDR3 spans 12 amino acids. Deletions cut 11 bases from V and 8 bases from J, with 15 bases between. This CDR3 is CAATSGPGELFF. CDR3 coding DNA: TGTGCCGCGACATCAGGACCGGGGGAGCTGTTTTTT.

There are a few counts of this clonotype. V and J are TRBV27 and TRBJ1-1; 10 nucleotides align to TRBD1. The J segment lost 1 base and the V segment lost 6 bases, leaving 5 bases of the junction unmatched. Germline-derived CDR1 and CDR2 are MNHEY and SMNVEV (reference sequence). This CDR3 has 15 residues. CDR3 amino acids: CASRGGQGPNTEAFF. The CDR3 nucleotides read TGTGCCAGCAGGGGGGGACAGGGGCCGAACACTGAAGCTTTCTTT.

The chain joins TRBV28 to TRBJ2-7; a weak D match, TRBD2 (6 bases). Germline CDR1 reads MDHEN; CDR2 reads SYDVKM. This CDR3 is 15 amino acids long. Between the trimmed V and J ends, which lost 10 bases and 3 bases, there was a span of 22 bases. Here the CDR3 reads CATTLGGWTNYEQYF. Written as DNA, the CDR3 is TGTGCCACCACACTTGGGGGGTGGACCAACTACGAGCAGTACTTC.

The chain is built from TRBV29-1 and TRBJ2-5; a possible D gene is TRBD2 (6 bases). CDR1 and CDR2 (germline): SQVTM, ANQGSEA. V was trimmed by 7 bases and J by 7 bases, leaving 13 bases between them. This CDR3 spans 11 amino acids. For the CDR3, the DNA is TGCAGCGGTGACGTCGGGGGGACCCAGTACTTC. Protein: CSGDVGGTQYF.

This chain links TRBV29-1 with TRBJ2-7; D is perhaps TRBD2 (5 bases). Germline V lookup: CDR1 SQVTM, CDR2 ANQGSEA. There are 14 residues in the CDR3. The ends were cut back, 5 bases at V and 0 bases at J, with 14 bases in the middle. The CDR3 loop is CSVSTTGSSYEQYF. The CDR3 DNA is TGCAGCGTTTCCACTACGGGAAGCTCCTACGAGCAGTACTTC.

In its sample, this clonotype was seen once. V usage is TRBV7-9 and J usage is TRBJ2-5; the match to TRBD1 covers 8 bases. The DNA end is more similar to TRBJ2-1, so the J call may be wrong. Germline values: CDR1 SEHNR, CDR2 FQNEAQ (reference sequence). The CDR3 runs 18 residues. DNA of the CDR3: TGTGCCAGCAGCCCCCCTCTGGACAGGGTGAATTCCTACAATGAGCAGTTCTTC. It is translated as CASSPPLDRVNSYNEQFF.

This rearrangement joins TRBV5-1 to TRBJ2-2, with D unclear. Trimming shortened V by 4 bases and J by 11 bases, and 12 bases separated the two germline ends. CDR1 and CDR2 from the germline V gene are SGHRS and YFSETQ. The CDR3 runs 12 residues. The CDR3 DNA reads as TGCGCCAGCAGCGTACCCCCTGTTGAGCTGTTTTTT. Translating gives CASSVPPVELFF.

The sample holds a few counts of this clonotype. The chain couples TRBV20-1 to TRBJ1-2; a possible D gene is TRBD1 (6 bases). This CDR3 contains 15 residues. Germline V gene data show CDR1 as DFQATT and CDR2 as SNEGSKA (reference sequence). V was pared by 2 bases and J by 1 base, with 14 bases between. CDR3 sequence: CSARNVDSFNYGYTF. CDR3 in DNA: TGCAGTGCTAGAAATGTGGACAGTTTTAACTATGGCTACACCTTC.

The chain uses TRBV7-2 and TRBJ1-2; 9 bases map to TRBD1. Germline CDR1 SGHTA, CDR2 FQGNSA. The CDR3 sequence is 16 residues long. Trimming removed 6 bases from V and 2 bases from J; junction bases left unmatched: 10. The CDR3 region has the DNA TGTGCCAGCAGTTCGCGCCGGACAGGGGAGAACTATGGCTACACCTTC. Protein product: CASSSRRTGENYGYTF. The full variable domain, in which reference TRBV7-2 and TRBJ1-2 provide the parts outside the CDR3, is GAGVSQSPSNKVTEKGKDVELRCDPISGHTALYWYRQSLGQGLEFLIYFQGNSAPDKSGLPSDRFSAERTGGSVSTLTIQRTQQEDSAVYLCASSSRRTGENYGYTFGSGTRLTVV.

This clonotype showed up just a few times. This sequence joins TRBV27 and TRBJ1-6, with no clear D. This CDR3 spans 12 amino acids. The germline CDR1 and CDR2 sequences are MNHEY and SMNVEV (reference sequence). V was trimmed by 9 bases and J by 6 bases, leaving 9 bases between them. The CDR3 protein is CASGLLNSPLHF. CDR3 coding DNA: TGTGCCAGTGGGCTACTTAATTCACCCCTCCACTTT.

This rearrangement joins TRBV18 to TRBJ1-4, with 7 bases fitting TRBD1. Germline CDR1 KGHSH, CDR2 LQKENI. Losses at the gene ends were 3 bases for V and 2 bases for J; bases not matched to a gene: 3. This CDR3 has 15 amino acids. The DNA of the CDR3 is TGTGCCAGCTCACCCCCGGGACAGACTAATGAAAAACTGTTTTTT. Translating it yields CASSPPGQTNEKLFF.

The chain couples TRBV29-1 to TRBJ1-1; TRBD1 is a possible D gene (5 bases). Trimming cost V 7 bases and J 0 bases, with 12 bases left between them. CDR3 length: 13 residues. CDR1 and CDR2 from the germline V gene are SQVTM and ANQGSEA. CDR3 nucleotide sequence: TGCAGCGCGAAGCAGGGAATGAACACTGAAGCTTTCTTT. This encodes CSAKQGMNTEAFF.

Comment on this clonotype: The junction departs from the called germline gene at one end, perhaps through a read error. The CDR3 coding sequence is TGTGCCAGCAGCTTATCCCGGGACAGGGGAGAAGGTTCCTTCGAGCAGTACTTC. Translation: CASSLSRDRGEGSFEQYF. The chain combines TRBV7-6 with TRBJ2-7, with 10 bases matching TRBD1. The length of the CDR3 is 18 residues. In germline, CDR1 is SGHVS, CDR2 FNYEAQ.

About this clonotype: One end of the junction fails to match germline, which may point to a read error. This chain links TRBV20-1 with TRBJ2-5; no reliable D call. The germline gives CDR1 DFQATT, CDR2 SNEGSKA (reference sequence). The CDR3 is 11 amino acids. The CDR3 loop is CSARGRETRYF. The CDR3 DNA is TGCAGTGCTAGAGGCAGAGAGACCCGGTACTTC.

The table lists this clonotype with many counts. The V and J genes are TRBV7-8 and TRBJ1-2; D gene uncertain. Looked up from germline, CDR1 is SGHVS and CDR2 is FQNEAQ. Trimming took 5 bases from V and 2 from J, leaving 15 bases between them. The CDR3 totals 15 residues. The DNA of the CDR3 is TGTGCCAGCAGCCCAGGACCGACCAAGAACTATGGCTACACCTTC. This sequence encodes CASSPGPTKNYGYTF.

This clonotype was detected a few times. V gene TRBV29-1 combines with J gene TRBJ1-2, with 10 bases that match TRBD1. The trim removed 6 bases at V and 1 base at J, leaving 5 bases unmatched. CDR1 SQVTM and CDR2 ANQGSEA come from the germline V gene. CDR3 length: 14 amino acids. The CDR3: CSVGGQGINYGYTF. For the CDR3, the DNA is TGCAGCGTCGGGGGACAGGGGATTAACTATGGCTACACCTTC.

The gene calls are TRBV5-1 and TRBJ1-1, with a weak D call TRBD1 (5 bases). Deletions cut 0 bases from V and 3 bases from J, with 18 bases between. The CDR3 is made up of 17 amino acids. Germline CDR1 SGHRS, CDR2 YFSETQ. CDR3 coding DNA: TGCGCCAGCAGCTTGGCCAACCCCGGGAGGGGAGACACTGAAGCTTTCTTT. It specifies CASSLANPGRGDTEAFF. Supplemented by reference TRBV5-1 and TRBJ1-1, the full variable domain reads KAGVTQTPRYLIKTRGQQVTLSCSPISGHRSVSWYQQTPGQGLQFLFEYFSETQRNKGNFPGRFSGRQFSNSRSEMNVSTLELGDSALYLCASSLANPGRGDTEAFFGQGTRLTVV.

This clonotype was seen a handful of times. This chain uses TRBV4-3 with TRBJ2-7; 12 bases map to TRBD2. Germline trimming cut 3 bases from V and 2 bases from J; bases unmatched to any gene: 5. The CDR3 runs to 16 residues. CDR1 is LGHNA and CDR2 is YSLEER in the germline V gene. CDR3 sequence (DNA): TGCGCCAGCAGCCAGGGAACTAGCGGGGGGACCTACGAGCAGTACTTC. It translates to CASSQGTSGGTYEQYF.

The V gene is TRBV6-6, the J gene TRBJ1-6; D remains ambiguous. This CDR3 comprises 13 residues. V lost 3 bases and J lost 8, with 8 bases in between. The germline gives CDR1 MNHNY, CDR2 SVGAGI (reference sequence). CDR3 in amino acids: CASSYIGDSPLHF. The CDR3 DNA reads TGTGCCAGCAGTTATATAGGAGATTCACCCCTCCACTTT.

The CDR3 is CASSHDGGGTEAFF. As DNA, the CDR3 is TGTGCCAGCAGCCATGACGGGGGAGGAACTGAAGCTTTCTTT. This chain connects TRBV3-1 to TRBJ1-1; D is perhaps TRBD1 (5 bases). Germline V CDR1 and CDR2: LGHDT, YNNKEL (reference sequence). The CDR3 contains 14 residues. The V and J ends lost 3 bases and 5 bases respectively, with 13 bases between them.

This clonotype was observed a handful of times. This rearrangement joins TRBV9 to TRBJ1-2, with D tentatively TRBD1 (5 bases). The CDR3 extends over 14 amino acids. Germline loops: CDR1 SGDLS, CDR2 YYNGEE. Trimming took off 6 bases at V and 5 bases at J, with 17 bases between the two ends. CDR3 region: CASTPGPREYGYTF. The DNA of the CDR3 is TGTGCCAGCACCCCGGGACCCCGGGAATATGGCTACACCTTC. The full variable domain, with the rest looked up from reference TRBV9 and TRBJ1-2, is DSGVTQTPKHLITATGQRVTLRCSPRSGDLSVYWYQQSLDQGLQFLIQYYNGEERAKGNILERFSAQQFPDLHSELNLSSLELGDSALYFCASTPGPREYGYTFGSGTRLTVV.

V gene TRBV6-5 combines with J gene TRBJ2-1, with TRBD2 matching over 7 bases. The germline V gene has CDR1 MNHEY and CDR2 SVGAGI. V trimming: 2 bases; J trimming: 9 bases; junction bases outside the gene matches: 10. There are 15 residues in the CDR3. CDR3 in DNA: TGTGCCAGCAGTTACGTGGGGGGGAGGCTAAGTGAGCAGTTCTTC. It specifies CASSYVGGRLSEQFF.

The chain uses TRBV9 and TRBJ2-1, with no clear D. Judging by the DNA end, TRBJ2-7 fits better; the J call may be wrong. The CDR3 runs 13 residues. The germline gives CDR1 SGDLS, CDR2 YYNGEE. CDR3 sequence (DNA): TGTGCCAGCAGCGTCTGGTTGCTTGGCGAGCAGTACTTC. As protein: CASSVWLLGEQYF.

This clonotype came up a few times. The chain joins TRBV6-5 to TRBJ1-2; D may be TRBD1 (6 bases). V was pared by 5 bases and J by 4 bases, with 14 bases between. Germline loops: CDR1 MNHEY, CDR2 SVGAGI. This CDR3 is 14 amino acids long. CDR3: CASSGRGQTYGYTF. The CDR3 DNA sequence: TGTGCCAGCAGTGGCAGAGGACAGACCTATGGCTACACCTTC.

The sample holds a few counts of this clonotype. This chain links TRBV5-1 with TRBJ1-4, with TRBD1 identical over 7 bases. With V trimmed by 5 bases and J by 3 bases, 13 bases remained unmatched. Germline V gives CDR1 SGHRS, CDR2 YFSETQ. The CDR3 is 17 amino acids. CDR3 DNA sequence: TGCGCCAGCAGTTTTAGTATCCGGGACAGTTCTAATGAAAAACTGTTTTTT. Translating gives CASSFSIRDSSNEKLFF.